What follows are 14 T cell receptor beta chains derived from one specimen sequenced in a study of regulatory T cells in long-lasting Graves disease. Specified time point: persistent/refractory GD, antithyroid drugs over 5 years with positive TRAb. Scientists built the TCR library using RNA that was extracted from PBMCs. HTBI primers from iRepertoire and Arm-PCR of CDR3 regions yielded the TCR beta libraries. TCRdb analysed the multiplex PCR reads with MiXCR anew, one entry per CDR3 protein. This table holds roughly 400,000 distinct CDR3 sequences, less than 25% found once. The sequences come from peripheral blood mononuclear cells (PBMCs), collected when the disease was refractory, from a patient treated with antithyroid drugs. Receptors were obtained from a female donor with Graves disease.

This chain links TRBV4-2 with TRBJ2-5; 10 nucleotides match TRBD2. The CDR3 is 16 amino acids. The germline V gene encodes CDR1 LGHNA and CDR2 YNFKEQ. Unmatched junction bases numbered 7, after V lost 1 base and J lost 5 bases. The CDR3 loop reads CASSQGTSGEEETQYF. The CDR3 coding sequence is TGTGCCAGCAGCCAAGGGACTAGCGGAGAGGAGGAGACCCAGTACTTC.

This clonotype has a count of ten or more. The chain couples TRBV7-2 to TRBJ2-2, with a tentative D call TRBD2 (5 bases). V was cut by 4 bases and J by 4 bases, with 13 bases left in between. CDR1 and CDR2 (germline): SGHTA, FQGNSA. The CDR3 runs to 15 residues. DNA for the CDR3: TGTGCCAGCAGCTCGAAGCGGAAGAGCACCGGGGAGCTGTTTTTT. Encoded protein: CASSSKRKSTGELFF.

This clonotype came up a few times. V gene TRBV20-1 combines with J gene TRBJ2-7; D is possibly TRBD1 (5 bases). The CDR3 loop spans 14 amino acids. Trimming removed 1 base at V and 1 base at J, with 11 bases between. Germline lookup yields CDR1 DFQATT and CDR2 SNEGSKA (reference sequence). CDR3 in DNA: TGCAGTGCTAGAGCACAGGTTCTTTCCTACGAGCAGTACTTC. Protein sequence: CSARAQVLSYEQYF.

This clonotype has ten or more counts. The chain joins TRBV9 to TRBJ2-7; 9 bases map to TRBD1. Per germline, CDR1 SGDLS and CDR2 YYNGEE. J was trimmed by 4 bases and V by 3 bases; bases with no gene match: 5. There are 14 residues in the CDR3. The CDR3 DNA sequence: TGTGCCAGCAGCGCCGGGACAGGGACTTACGAGCAGTACTTC. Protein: CASSAGTGTYEQYF.

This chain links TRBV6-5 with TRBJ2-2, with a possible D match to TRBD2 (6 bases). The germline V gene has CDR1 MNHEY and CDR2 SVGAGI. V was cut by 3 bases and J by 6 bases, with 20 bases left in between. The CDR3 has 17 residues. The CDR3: CASSYEAGTGDSGELFF. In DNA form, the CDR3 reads TGTGCCAGCAGTTATGAAGCCGGGACTGGCGATTCCGGGGAGCTGTTTTTT.

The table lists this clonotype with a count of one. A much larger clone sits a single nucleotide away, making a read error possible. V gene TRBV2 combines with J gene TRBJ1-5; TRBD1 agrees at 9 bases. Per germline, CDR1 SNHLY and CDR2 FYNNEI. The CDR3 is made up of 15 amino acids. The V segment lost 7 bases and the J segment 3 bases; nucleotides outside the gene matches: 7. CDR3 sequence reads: CASKGQGVDNQPQHF. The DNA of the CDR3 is TGTGCCAGCAAGGGACAGGGCGTCGACAATCAGCCCCAGCATTTT.

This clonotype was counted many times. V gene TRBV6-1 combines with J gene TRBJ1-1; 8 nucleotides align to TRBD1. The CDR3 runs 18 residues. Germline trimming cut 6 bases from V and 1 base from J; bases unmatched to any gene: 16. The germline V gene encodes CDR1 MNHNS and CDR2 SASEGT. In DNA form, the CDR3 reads TGTGCCAGCAGCCACGCATTAGACAGGGGATATCGGAACACTGAAGCTTTCTTT. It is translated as CASSHALDRGYRNTEAFF.

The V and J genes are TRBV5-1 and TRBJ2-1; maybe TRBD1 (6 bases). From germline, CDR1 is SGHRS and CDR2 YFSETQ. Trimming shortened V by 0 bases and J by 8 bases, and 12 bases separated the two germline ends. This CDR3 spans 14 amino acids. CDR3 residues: CASSLAFPGDEQFF. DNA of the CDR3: TGCGCCAGCAGCTTGGCCTTTCCAGGGGATGAGCAGTTCTTC.

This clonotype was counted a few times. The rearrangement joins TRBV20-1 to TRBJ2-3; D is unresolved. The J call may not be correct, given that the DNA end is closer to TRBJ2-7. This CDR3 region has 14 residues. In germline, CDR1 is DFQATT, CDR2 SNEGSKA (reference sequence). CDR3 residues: CSARPASSSYEQYF. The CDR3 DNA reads TGCAGTGCTAGACCGGCATCAAGCTCCTACGAGCAGTACTTC.

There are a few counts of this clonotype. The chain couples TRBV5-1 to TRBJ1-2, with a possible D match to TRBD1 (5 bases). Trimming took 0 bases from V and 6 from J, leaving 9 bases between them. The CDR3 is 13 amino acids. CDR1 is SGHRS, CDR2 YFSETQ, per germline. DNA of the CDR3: TGCGCCAGCAGCTTGGTGCCAGGGAATGGCTACACCTTC. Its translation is CASSLVPGNGYTF.

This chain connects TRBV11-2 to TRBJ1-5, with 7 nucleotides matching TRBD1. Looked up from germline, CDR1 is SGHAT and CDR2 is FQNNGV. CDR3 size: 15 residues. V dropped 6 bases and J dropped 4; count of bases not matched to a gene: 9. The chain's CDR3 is CASSPGTATNQPQHF. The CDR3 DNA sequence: TGTGCCAGCAGTCCTGGGACAGCTACTAATCAGCCCCAGCATTTT.

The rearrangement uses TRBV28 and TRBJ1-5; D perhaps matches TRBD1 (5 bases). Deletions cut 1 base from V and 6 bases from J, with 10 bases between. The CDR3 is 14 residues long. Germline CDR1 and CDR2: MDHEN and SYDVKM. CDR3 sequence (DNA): TGTGCCAGCAGTTTATCAGGGTATGGTCAGCCCCAGCATTTT. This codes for CASSLSGYGQPQHF.

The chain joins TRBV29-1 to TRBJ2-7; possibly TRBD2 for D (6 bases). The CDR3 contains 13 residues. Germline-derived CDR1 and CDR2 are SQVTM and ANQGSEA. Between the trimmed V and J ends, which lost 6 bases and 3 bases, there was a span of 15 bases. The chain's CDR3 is CSVVVRENYEQYF. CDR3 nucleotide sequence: TGCAGCGTGGTGGTACGGGAGAACTACGAGCAGTACTTC.

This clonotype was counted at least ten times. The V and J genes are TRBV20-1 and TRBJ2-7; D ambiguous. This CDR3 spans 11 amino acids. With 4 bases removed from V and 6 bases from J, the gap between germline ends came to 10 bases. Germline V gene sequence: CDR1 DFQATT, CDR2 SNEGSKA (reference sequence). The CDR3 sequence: CSAKGRLEQYF. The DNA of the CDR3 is TGCAGTGCTAAAGGCAGGCTCGAGCAGTACTTC.